The present TCR beta chain was sequenced within a study of blood T cells in healthy people across ages. Study results and caveats: When one million T cells were used, diversity estimates were thought to be underestimates.

Extraction of total RNA produced a minimum of 5.5 micrograms from each sample. Germline assignment: CDR1 SGDLS and CDR2 YYNGEE. This CDR3 spans 16 amino acids. V was pared by 0 bases and J by 3 bases, with 16 bases between. This clonotype was detected ten times or more. Its antigen is currently unknown. Through a sample-barcoded 5' primer and a J-beta primer mix, a second PCR was run for roughly 7 to 11 cycles. From the 5' RACE reads, TCRdb called clonotypes with MiXCR, one entry per CDR3 protein. The data show about 930,000 distinct CDR3 sequences, with under 35% seen just once and roughly 10% held by the top ten. This sample also belongs to another study, concerning T cells of mothers and their children. From that second work: From each mother came over 10 million TCR beta CDR3 reads, and from each child came 2.5 million to 3.5 million. Slightly higher overlap, not significant, was seen in related mother-child pairs than in unrelated pairs.

This rearrangement joins TRBV9 to TRBJ2-7; D perhaps matches TRBD1 (6 bases). The sequenced sample consisted of blood. This sequence originates from a woman aged 35 to 49 in good health. Here the CDR3 reads CASSVDGGSAGYEQYF. The CDR3, as DNA: TGTGCCAGCAGCGTAGATGGGGGCTCAGCCGGCTACGAGCAGTACTTC.